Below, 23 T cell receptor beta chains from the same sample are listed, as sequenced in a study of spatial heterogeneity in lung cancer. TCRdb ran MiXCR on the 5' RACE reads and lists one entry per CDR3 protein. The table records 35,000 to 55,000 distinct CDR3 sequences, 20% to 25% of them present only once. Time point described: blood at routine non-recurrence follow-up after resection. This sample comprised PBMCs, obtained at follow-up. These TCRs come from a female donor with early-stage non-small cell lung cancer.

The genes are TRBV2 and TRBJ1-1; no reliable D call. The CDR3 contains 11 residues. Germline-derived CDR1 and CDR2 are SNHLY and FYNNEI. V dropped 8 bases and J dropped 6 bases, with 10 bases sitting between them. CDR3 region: CASGFWAEAFF. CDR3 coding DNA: TGTGCCAGCGGCTTTTGGGCTGAAGCTTTCTTT. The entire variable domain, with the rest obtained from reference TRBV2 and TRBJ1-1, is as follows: EPEVTQTPSHQVTQMGQEVILRCVPISNHLYFYWYRQILGQKVEFLVSFYNNEISEKSEIFDDQFSVERPDGSNFTLKIRSTKLEDSAMYFCASGFWAEAFFGQGTRLTVV.

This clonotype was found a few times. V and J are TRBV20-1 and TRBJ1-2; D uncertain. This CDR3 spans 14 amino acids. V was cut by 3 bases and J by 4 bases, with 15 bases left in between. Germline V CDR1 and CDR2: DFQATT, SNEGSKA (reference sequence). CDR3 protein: CSASRRDVAYGYTF. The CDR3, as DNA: TGCAGTGCTAGTCGCCGTGACGTAGCCTATGGCTACACCTTC.

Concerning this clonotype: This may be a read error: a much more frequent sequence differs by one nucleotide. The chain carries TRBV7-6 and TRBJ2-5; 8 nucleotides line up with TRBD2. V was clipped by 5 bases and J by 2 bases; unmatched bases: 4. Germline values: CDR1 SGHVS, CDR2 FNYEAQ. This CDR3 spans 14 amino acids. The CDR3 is CASSPGLAQETQYF. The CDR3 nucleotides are TGTGCCAGCAGCCCCGGACTAGCACAAGAGACCCAGTACTTC. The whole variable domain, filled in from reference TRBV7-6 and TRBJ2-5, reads GAGVSQSPRYKVTKRGQDVALRCDPISGHVSLYWYRQALGQGPEFLTYFNYEAQQDKSGLPNDRFSAERPEGSISTLTIQRTEQRDSAMYRCASSPGLAQETQYFGPGTRLLVL.

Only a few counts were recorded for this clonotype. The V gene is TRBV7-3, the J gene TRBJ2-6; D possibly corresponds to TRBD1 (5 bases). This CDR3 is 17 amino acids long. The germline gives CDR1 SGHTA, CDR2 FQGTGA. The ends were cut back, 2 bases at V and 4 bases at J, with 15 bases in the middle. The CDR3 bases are TGTGCCAGCAGCTTATTCAGGGTGGGCCGCGGGGCCAACGTCCTGACTTTC. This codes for CASSLFRVGRGANVLTF.

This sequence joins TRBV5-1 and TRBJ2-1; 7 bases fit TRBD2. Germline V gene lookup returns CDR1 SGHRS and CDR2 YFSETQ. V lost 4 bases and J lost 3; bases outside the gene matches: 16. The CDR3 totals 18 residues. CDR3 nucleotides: TGCGCCAGCAGCCCACCCTGGGAGGGGAGGCCTTACTACAATGAGCAGTTCTTC. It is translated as CASSPPWEGRPYYNEQFF.

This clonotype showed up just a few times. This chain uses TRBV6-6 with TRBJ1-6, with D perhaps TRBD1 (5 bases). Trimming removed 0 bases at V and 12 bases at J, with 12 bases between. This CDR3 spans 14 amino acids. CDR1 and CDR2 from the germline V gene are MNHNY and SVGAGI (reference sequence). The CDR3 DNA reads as TGTGCCAGCAGTTACTCCGGTTCTCAGGGACCCCTCCACTTT. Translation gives CASSYSGSQGPLHF.

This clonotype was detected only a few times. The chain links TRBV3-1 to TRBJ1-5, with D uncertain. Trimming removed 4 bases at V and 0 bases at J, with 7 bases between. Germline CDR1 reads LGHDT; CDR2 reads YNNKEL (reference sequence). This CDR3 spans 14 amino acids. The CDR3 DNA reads TGTGCCAGCAGCCCCGTCGATAGCAATCAGCCCCAGCATTTT. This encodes CASSPVDSNQPQHF.

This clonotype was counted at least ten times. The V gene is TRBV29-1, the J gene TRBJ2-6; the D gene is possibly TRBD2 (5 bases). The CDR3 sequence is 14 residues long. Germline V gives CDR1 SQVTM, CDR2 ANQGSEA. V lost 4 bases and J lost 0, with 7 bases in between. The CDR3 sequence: CSVVGSSGANVLTF. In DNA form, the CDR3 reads TGCAGCGTTGTAGGGAGCTCTGGGGCCAACGTCCTGACTTTC.

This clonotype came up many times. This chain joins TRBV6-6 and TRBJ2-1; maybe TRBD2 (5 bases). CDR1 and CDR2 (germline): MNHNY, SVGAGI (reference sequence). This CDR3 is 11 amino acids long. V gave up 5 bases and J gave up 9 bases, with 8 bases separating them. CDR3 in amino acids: CASSAEGEQFF. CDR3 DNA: TGTGCCAGCAGTGCTGAGGGTGAGCAGTTCTTC.

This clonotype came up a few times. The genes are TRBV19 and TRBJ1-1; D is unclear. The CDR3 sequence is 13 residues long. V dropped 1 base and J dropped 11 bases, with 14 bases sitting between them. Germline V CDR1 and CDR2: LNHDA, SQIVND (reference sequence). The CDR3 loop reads CASSIARTHGAFF. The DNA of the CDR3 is TGTGCCAGTAGTATAGCCAGAACGCACGGGGCTTTCTTT.

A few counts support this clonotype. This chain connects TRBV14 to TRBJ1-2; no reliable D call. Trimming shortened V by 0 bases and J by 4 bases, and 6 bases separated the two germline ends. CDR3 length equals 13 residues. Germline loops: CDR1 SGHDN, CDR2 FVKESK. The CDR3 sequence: CASSQDVAYGYTF. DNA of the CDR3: TGTGCCAGCAGCCAAGACGTGGCCTATGGCTACACCTTC.

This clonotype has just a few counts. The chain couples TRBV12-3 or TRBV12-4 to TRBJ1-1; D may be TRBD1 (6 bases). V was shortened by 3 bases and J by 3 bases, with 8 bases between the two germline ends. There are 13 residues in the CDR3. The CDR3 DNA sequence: TGTGCCAGCAGTTTTAACAGGGACACTGAAGCTTTCTTT. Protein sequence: CASSFNRDTEAFF.

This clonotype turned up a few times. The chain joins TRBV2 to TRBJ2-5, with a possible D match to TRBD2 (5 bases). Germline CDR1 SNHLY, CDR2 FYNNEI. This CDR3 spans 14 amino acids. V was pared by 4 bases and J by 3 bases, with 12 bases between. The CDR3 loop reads CASSGIMREETQYF. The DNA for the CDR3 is TGTGCCAGCAGTGGTATCATGCGGGAAGAGACCCAGTACTTC.

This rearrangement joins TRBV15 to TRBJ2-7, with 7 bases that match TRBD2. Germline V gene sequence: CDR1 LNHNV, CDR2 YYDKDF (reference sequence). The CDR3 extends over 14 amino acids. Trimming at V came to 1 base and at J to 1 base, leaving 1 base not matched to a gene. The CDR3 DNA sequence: TGTGCCACCAGCAGAGGGGGGGGATCCTACGAGCAGTACGTC. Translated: CATSRGGGSYEQYV.

Here the CDR3 reads CASSVGPQDTGELFF. In DNA form, the CDR3 reads TGTGCCAGCAGCGTAGGCCCCCAGGACACCGGGGAGCTGTTTTTT. J is TRBJ2-2 and V is TRBV9; D is ambiguous. The CDR3 contains 15 residues. Germline V gives CDR1 SGDLS, CDR2 YYNGEE. Trimming cost V 0 bases and J 3 bases, with 9 bases left between them.

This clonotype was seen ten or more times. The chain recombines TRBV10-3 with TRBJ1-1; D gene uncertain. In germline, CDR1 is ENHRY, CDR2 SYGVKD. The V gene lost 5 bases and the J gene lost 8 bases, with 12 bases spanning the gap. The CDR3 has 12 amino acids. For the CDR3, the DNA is TGTGCCATCAGTTCGGGAGCGGCCGAAGCTTTCTTT. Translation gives CAISSGAAEAFF.

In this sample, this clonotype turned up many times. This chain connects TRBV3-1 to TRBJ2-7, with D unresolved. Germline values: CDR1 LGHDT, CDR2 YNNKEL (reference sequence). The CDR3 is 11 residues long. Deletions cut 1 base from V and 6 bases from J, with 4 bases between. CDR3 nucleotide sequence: TGTGCCAGCAGCCAAGTGTTCGAGCAGTACTTC. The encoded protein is CASSQVFEQYF.

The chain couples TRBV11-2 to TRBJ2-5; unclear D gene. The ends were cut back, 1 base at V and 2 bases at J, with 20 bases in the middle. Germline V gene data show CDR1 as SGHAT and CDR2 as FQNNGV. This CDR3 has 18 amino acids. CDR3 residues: CASSLVGPPLHAQETQYF. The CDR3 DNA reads TGTGCCAGCAGCTTAGTGGGCCCCCCCCTCCATGCGCAAGAGACCCAGTACTTC. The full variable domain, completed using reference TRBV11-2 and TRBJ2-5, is EAGVAQSPRYKIIEKRQSVAFWCNPISGHATLYWYQQILGQGPKLLIQFQNNGVVDDSQLPKDRFSAERLKGVDSTLKIQPAKLEDSAVYLCASSLVGPPLHAQETQYFGPGTRLLVL.

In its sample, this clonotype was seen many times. Here the CDR3 DNA reads TGTGCCAGCAGCCCCATGGTAGTGAATGAGCAGTTCTTC. Its protein product is CASSPMVVNEQFF. The chain uses TRBV3-1 and TRBJ2-1; D uncertain. Trimming stripped 4 bases from V and 7 bases from J, with 11 bases between. Germline loops: CDR1 LGHDT, CDR2 YNNKEL (reference sequence). The CDR3 consists of 13 residues.

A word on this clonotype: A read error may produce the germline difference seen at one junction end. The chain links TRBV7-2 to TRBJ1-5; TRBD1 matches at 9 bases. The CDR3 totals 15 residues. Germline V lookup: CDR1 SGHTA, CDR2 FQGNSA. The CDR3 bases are TGTGCCAGCAGCACCGGGACAGGGCGATCTCAGCTCCAGCATTTT. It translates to CASSTGTGRSQLQHF.

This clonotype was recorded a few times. For the CDR3, the DNA is TGTGCCACCAGCACCGGGACAGGGAACACTGAAGCTTTCTTT. Protein product: CATSTGTGNTEAFF. This chain links TRBV6-4 with TRBJ1-1, with TRBD1 matching over 8 bases. Germline V gene lookup returns CDR1 MRHNA and CDR2 SNTAGT. Trimming took 10 bases from V and 1 from J; bases not matched to a gene: 8. The CDR3 covers 14 residues.

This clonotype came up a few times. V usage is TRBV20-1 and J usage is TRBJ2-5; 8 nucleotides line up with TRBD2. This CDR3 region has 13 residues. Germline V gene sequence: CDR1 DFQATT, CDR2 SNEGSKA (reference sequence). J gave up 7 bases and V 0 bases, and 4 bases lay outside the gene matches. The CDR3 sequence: CSAREAAGGTQYF. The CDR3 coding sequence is TGCAGTGCTAGAGAGGCGGCGGGGGGGACCCAGTACTTC.

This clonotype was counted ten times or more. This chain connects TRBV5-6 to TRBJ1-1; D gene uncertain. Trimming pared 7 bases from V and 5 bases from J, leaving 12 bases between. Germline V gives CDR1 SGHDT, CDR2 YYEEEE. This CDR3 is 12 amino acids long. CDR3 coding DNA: TGTGCCAGCCACTCGGACCGGACTGAAGCTTTCTTT. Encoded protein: CASHSDRTEAFF.